This entry features one T cell receptor (beta chain) sequence. This specimen belongs to a study of blood T cell repertoires in COVID-19. Study background: COVID-19 samples collected from the United States, Italy and Spain covered acute and convalescent phases.

Authors' methods: From reference gene primer amplification, estimates of nucleated cell counts were derived. Libraries were prepared by immunoSEQ multiplex PCR; TCRdb keeps only in-frame clonotypes and omits some of them. D and trimming were read from the DNA, whereas the V and J calls and clone size are those reported in that table. The sample lists some 490,000 clones, roughly 88% occurring once. This TCR was sampled from a human donor in a cohort sampled during active COVID-19. Sequences were obtained from peripheral blood.

The CDR3 here is CAWSLLLGGNYGYTF. Here the CDR3 DNA reads TGTGCCTGGAGTCTACTACTAGGGGGAAACTATGGCTACACCTTC. The chain recombines TRBV30 with TRBJ1-2; D may be TRBD1 (6 bases). V was trimmed by 2 bases and J by 2 bases, leaving 15 bases between them. In germline, CDR1 is GTSNPN, CDR2 SVGIG (reference sequence). The CDR3 covers 15 residues. Full variable domain (outside the CDR3, taken from reference TRBV30 and TRBJ1-2): SQTIHQWPATLVQPVGSPLSLECTVEGTSNPNLYWYRQAAGRGLQLLFYSVGIGQISSEVPQNLSASRPQDRQFILSSKKLLLSDSGFYLCAWSLLLGGNYGYTFGSGTRLTVV.